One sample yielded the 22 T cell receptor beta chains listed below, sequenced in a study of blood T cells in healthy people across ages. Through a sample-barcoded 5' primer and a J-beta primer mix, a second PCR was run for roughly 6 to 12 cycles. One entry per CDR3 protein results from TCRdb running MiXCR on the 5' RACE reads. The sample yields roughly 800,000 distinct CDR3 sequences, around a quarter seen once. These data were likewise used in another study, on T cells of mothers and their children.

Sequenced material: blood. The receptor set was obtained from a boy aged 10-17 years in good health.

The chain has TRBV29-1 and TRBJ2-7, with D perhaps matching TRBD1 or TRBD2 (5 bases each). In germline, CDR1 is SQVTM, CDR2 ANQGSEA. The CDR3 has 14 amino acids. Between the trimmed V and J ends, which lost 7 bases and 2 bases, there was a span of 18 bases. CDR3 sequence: CSASRGSQTYEQYF. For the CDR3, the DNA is TGCAGCGCCTCCCGGGGCAGCCAGACCTACGAGCAGTACTTC.

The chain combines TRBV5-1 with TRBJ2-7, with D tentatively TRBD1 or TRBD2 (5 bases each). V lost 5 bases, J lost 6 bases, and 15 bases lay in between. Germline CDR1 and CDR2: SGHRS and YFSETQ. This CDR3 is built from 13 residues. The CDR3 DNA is TGCGCCAGCAGTTCGGAAGGGGACGGCGAGCAGTACTTC. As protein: CASSSEGDGEQYF.

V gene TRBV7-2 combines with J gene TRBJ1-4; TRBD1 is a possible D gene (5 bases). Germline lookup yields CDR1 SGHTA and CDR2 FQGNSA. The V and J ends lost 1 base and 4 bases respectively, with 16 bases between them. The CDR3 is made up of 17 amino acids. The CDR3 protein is CASSLEVLRDGNEKLFF. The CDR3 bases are TGTGCCAGCAGCTTAGAGGTTCTCCGGGACGGTAATGAAAAACTGTTTTTT.

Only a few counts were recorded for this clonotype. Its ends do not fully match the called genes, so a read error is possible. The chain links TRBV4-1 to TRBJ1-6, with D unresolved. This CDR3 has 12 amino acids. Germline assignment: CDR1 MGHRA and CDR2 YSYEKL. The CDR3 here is CASSQDRDPLHF. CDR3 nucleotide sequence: TGCGCCAGCAGTCAAGACCGGGATCCCCTCCACTTT.

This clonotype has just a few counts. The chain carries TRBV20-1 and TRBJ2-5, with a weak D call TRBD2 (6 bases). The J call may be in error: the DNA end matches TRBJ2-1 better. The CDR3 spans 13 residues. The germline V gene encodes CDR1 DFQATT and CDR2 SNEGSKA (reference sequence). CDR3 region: CSAWDLVLHEQFF. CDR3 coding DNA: TGCAGTGCTTGGGACTTGGTGTTACATGAGCAGTTCTTC.

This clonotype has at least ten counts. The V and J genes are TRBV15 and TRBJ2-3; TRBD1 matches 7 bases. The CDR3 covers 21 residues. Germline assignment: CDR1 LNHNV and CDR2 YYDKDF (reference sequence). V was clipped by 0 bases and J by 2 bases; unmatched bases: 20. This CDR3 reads CATSRDRSPRVGQTITDTQYF. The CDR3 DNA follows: TGTGCCACCAGCAGAGATCGGTCCCCCCGCGTGGGACAGACGATCACAGATACGCAGTATTTT.

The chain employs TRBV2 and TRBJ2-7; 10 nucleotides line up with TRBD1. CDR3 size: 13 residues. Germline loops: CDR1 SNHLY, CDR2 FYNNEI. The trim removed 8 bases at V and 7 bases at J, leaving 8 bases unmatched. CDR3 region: CASWDRGYWEQYF. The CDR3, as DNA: TGTGCCAGCTGGGACAGGGGTTATTGGGAGCAGTACTTC.

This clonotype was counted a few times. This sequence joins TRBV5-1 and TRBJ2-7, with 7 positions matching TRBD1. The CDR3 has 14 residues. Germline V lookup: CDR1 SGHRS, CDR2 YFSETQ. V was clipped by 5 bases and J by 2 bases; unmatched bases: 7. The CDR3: CASRSDRNPYEQYF. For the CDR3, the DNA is TGCGCCAGCAGGTCGGACAGGAACCCCTACGAGCAGTACTTC.

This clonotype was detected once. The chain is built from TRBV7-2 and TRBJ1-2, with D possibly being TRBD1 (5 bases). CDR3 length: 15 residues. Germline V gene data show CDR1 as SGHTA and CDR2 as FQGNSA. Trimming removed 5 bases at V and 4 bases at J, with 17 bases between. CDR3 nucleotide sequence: TGTGCCAGCAGCCAGCAGGGCCAAGGGCTCTATGGCTACACCTTC. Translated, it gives CASSQQGQGLYGYTF.

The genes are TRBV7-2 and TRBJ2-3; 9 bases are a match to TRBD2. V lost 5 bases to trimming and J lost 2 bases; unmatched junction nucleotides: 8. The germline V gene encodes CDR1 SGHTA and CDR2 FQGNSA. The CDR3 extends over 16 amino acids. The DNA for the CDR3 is TGTGCCAGCAGCACTCAAGCGGGGGGTACCACAGATACGCAGTATTTT. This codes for CASSTQAGGTTDTQYF.

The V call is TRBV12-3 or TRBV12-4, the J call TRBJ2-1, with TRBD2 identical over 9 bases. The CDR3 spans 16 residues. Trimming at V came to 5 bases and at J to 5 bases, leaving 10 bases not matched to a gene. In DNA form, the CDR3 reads TGTGCCAGCAGTCCGCGAAGCGGGGGGTCTAACAATGAGCAGTTCTTC. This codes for CASSPRSGGSNNEQFF.

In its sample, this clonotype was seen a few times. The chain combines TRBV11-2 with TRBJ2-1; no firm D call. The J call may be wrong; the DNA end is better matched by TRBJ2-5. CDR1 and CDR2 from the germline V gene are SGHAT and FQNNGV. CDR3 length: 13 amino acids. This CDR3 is CASSSNRVRTQYF. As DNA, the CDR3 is TGTGCCAGCAGCTCTAATCGGGTACGGACCCAGTACTTC.

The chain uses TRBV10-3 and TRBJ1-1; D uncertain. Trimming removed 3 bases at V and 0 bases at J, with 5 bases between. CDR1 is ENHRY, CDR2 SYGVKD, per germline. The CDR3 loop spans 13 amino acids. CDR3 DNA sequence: TGTGCCATCAGTGACAGACTGAACACTGAAGCTTTCTTT. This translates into CAISDRLNTEAFF.

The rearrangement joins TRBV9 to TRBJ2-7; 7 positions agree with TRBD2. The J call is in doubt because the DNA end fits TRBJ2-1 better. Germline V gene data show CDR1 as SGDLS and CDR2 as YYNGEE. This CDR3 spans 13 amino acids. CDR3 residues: CASSPWGGNEQFF. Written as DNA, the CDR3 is TGTGCCAGCAGCCCCTGGGGGGGAAATGAGCAGTTCTTC.

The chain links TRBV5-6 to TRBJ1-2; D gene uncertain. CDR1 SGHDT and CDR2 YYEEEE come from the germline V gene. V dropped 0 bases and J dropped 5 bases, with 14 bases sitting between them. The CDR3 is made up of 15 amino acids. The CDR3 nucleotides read TGTGCCAGCAGCTTGGCCCGCGGGGAAGGGTATGGCTACACCTTC. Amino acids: CASSLARGEGYGYTF.

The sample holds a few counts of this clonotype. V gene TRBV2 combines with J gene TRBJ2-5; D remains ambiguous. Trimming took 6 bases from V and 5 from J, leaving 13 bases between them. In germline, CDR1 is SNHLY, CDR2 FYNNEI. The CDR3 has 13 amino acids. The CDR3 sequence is CASSWSARETQYF. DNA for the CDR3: TGTGCCAGCAGCTGGTCCGCTCGGGAGACCCAGTACTTC.

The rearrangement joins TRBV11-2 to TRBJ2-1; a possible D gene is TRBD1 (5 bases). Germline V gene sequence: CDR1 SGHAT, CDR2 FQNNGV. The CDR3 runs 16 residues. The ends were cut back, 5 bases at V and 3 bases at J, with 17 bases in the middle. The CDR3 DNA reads TGTGCCAGCAGCCAAGTGGGGCAGGCGAACTACAATGAGCAGTTCTTC. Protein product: CASSQVGQANYNEQFF.

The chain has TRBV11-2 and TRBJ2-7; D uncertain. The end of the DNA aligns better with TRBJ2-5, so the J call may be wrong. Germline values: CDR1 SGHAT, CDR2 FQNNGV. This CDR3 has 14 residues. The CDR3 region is CASSLDGPRRTQYF. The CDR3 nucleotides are TGTGCCAGCAGCTTAGACGGCCCTCGGAGGACCCAGTACTTC.

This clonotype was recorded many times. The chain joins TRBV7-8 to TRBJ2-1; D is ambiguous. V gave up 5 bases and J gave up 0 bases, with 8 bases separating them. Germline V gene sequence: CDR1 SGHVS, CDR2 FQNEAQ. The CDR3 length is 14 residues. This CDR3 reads CASSPASSYNEQFF. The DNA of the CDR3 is TGTGCCAGCAGCCCTGCTAGCTCCTACAATGAGCAGTTCTTC.

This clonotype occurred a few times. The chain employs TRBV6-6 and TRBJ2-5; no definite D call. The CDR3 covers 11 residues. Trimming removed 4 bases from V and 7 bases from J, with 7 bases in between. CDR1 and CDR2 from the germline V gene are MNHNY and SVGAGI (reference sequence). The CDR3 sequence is CASSSSLTQYF. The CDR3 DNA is TGTGCCAGCAGTTCGAGCCTGACCCAGTACTTC.

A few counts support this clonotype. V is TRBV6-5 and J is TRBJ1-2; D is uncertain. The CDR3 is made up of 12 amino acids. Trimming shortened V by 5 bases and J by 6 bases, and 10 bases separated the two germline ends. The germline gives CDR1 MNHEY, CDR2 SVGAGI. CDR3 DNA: TGTGCCAGCAGTAGGCGACTCGATGGCTACACCTTC. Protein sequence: CASSRRLDGYTF.

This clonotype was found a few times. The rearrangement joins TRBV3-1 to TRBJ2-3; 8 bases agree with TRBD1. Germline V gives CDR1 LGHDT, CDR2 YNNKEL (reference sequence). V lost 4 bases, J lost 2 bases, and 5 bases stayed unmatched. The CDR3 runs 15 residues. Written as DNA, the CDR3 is TGTGCCAGCAGCCGGACAGGGAGATCCACAGATACGCAGTATTTT. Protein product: CASSRTGRSTDTQYF.